Presented here are 8 T cell receptor beta chains from one specimen sequenced in a study of blood T cell repertoires in COVID-19. Repertoires were generated with immunoSEQ multiplex PCR, while TCRdb's copy carries only in-frame clones and drops some. The table has 52,000 or so clones, roughly 88% seen once. Material: peripheral blood. The receptors stem from a man at least 80 years old with acute or convalescent COVID-19.

This chain connects TRBV13 to TRBJ2-1, with 9 bases that match TRBD1. Germline CDR1 reads PRHDT; CDR2 reads FYEKMQ (reference sequence). V shed 5 bases, J shed 8 bases, and the junction held 10 bases outside the gene matches. The CDR3 has 15 residues. CDR3 DNA: TGTGCCAGCAGCCGTTGGGGACAGGGAGTTCATGAGCAGTTCTTC. Its protein is CASSRWGQGVHEQFF. The variable domain in full, with the rest retrieved from reference TRBV13 and TRBJ2-1, is AAGVIQSPRHLIKEKRETATLKCYPIPRHDTVYWYQQGPGQDPQFLISFYEKMQSDKGSIPDRFSAQQFSDYHSELNMSSLELGDSALYFCASSRWGQGVHEQFFGPGTRLTVL.

J is TRBJ1-1 and V is TRBV18, with 8 bases lining up with TRBD1. The CDR3 covers 13 residues. Looked up from germline, CDR1 is KGHSH and CDR2 is LQKENI. With V trimmed by 3 bases and J by 4 bases, 1 base remained unmatched. CDR3 bases: TGTGCCAGCTCACCCGGACAGGGCACTGAAGCTTTCTTT. This sequence encodes CASSPGQGTEAFF.

The gene calls are TRBV7-8 and TRBJ1-4, with D possibly being TRBD1 (6 bases). The CDR3 sequence is 17 residues long. Germline CDR1 SGHVS, CDR2 FQNEAQ. V lost 5 bases to trimming and J lost 4 bases, with 20 bases between them. The CDR3 reads CASSQGSGDRRNEKLFF. CDR3 sequence (DNA): TGTGCCAGCAGCCAAGGGAGTGGCGACAGGCGTAATGAAAAACTGTTTTTT.

The rearrangement uses TRBV9 and TRBJ2-3; D may be TRBD2 (5 bases). Germline V CDR1 and CDR2: SGDLS, YYNGEE. There are 14 residues in the CDR3. Trimming removed 0 bases at V and 3 bases at J, with 8 bases between. CDR3 bases: TGTGCCAGCAGCGTAGTACCGGGAACAGATACGCAGTATTTT. It translates to CASSVVPGTDTQYF.

This clone was detected once. This chain links TRBV9 with TRBJ1-2; TRBD1 matches 8 bases. The ends lost 4 bases at V and 5 bases at J; junction bases unmatched: 10. This CDR3 has 15 amino acids. In germline, CDR1 is SGDLS, CDR2 YYNGEE. As DNA, the CDR3 is TGTGCCAGCAGCCTCGGTGACAGGGGCTCTTATGGCTACACCTTC. It yields the protein CASSLGDRGSYGYTF.

This chain links TRBV7-2 with TRBJ2-1; TRBD2 agrees at 15 bases. The CDR3 totals 17 residues. V lost 5 bases, J lost 8 bases, and 10 bases stayed unmatched. Looked up from germline, CDR1 is SGHTA and CDR2 is FQGNSA. CDR3 in DNA: TGTGCCAGCAGCCCACGGACTAGCGGGGGGGCTGTAGATGAGCAGTTCTTC. It is translated as CASSPRTSGGAVDEQFF.

This clone has more than one count but fewer than ten. The chain joins TRBV5-6 to TRBJ1-4; a possible D gene is TRBD1 (5 bases). Trimming left V 2 bases short and J 4 bases short, with 12 bases between. Per the germline V gene, CDR1 is SGHDT and CDR2 is YYEEEE. The CDR3 is 15 residues long. CDR3 DNA sequence: TGTGCCAGCAGCTTCAGGGCACGGATTAATGAAAAACTGTTTTTT. Its protein product is CASSFRARINEKLFF.

The chain recombines TRBV7-6 with TRBJ2-5, with 7 bases lining up with TRBD1. Per germline, CDR1 SGHVS and CDR2 FNYEAQ. The CDR3 is made up of 15 amino acids. V lost 4 bases, J lost 2 bases, and 7 bases stayed unmatched. CDR3 region: CASSYRQGRQETQYF. In DNA, the CDR3 is TGTGCCAGCAGCTACAGACAGGGAAGGCAAGAGACCCAGTACTTC.